The clone carrying this T cell receptor beta chain appeared a few times. The antigen is not known. A single record per CDR3 protein comes from TCRdb applying MiXCR to the 5' RACE reads. The sample carries under 300,000 distinct CDR3 sequences, around 15% recorded once. The data belong to a study of T-cell memory formation after mild COVID-19. Overall study context: TCR clusters showed largely donor specificity.

The study's findings and limits: Researchers found some responding clones in pre-infection memory, a sign that cross-reactive memory joined.

Sequencing was done on a sample of PBMCs or a T cell subset sorted from them (not recorded which). This TCR came from a man between 18 and 29 years old who had mild COVID-19 (a few samples of this study predate the infection). Cell type and time point are not known.

The CDR3 protein is CASSFRGGEKLFF. CDR3 coding DNA: TGTGCCAGCAGTTTTCGAGGGGGTGAAAAACTGTTTTTT. J is TRBJ1-4 and V is TRBV27, with D maybe TRBD1 (6 bases). The CDR3 is made up of 13 amino acids. Germline loops: CDR1 MNHEY, CDR2 SMNVEV (reference sequence). Trimming removed 3 bases from V and 7 bases from J, with 9 bases in between.